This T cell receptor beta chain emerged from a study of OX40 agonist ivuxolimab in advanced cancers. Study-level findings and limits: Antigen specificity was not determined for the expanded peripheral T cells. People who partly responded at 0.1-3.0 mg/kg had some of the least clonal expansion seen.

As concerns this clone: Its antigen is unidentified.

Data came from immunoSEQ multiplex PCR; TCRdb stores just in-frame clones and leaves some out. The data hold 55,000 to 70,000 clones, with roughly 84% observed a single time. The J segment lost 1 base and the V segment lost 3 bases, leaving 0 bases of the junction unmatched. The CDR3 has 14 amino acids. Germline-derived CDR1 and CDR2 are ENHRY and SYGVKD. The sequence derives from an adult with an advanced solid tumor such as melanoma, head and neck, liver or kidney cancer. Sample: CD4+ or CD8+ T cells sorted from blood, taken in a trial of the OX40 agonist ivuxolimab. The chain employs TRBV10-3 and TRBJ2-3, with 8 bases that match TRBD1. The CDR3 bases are TGTGCCATCAGTGAACAGGGGGGCACAGATACGCAGTATTTT. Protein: CAISEQGGTDTQYF.